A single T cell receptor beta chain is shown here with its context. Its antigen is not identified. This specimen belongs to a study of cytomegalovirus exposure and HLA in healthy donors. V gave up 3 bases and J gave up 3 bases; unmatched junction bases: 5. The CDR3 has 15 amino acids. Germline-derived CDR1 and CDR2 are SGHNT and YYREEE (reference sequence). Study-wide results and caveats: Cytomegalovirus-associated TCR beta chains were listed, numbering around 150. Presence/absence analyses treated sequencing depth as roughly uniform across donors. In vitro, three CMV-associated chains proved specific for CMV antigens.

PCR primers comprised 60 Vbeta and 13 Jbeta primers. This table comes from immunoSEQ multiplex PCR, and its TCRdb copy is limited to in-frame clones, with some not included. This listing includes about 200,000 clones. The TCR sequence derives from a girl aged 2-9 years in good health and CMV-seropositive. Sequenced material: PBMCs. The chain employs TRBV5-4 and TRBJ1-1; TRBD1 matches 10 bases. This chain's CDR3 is CASSWGTGDYTEAFF. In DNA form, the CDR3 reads TGTGCCAGCAGCTGGGGGACAGGGGATTACACTGAAGCTTTCTTT. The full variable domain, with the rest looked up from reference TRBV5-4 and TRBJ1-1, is ETGVTQSPTHLIKTRGQQVTLRCSSQSGHNTVSWYQQALGQGPQFIFQYYREEENGRGNFPPRFSGLQFPNYSSELNVNALELDDSALYLCASSWGTGDYTEAFFGQGTRLTVV.